This T cell receptor beta chain was found in a study of somatic mutations in cytotoxic T cells in rheumatoid arthritis. TCRdb's copy holds only in-frame clones and misses some; the assay was immunoSEQ multiplex PCR. Here the sample spans approximately 17,000 clones, just under 80% being singletons. This TCR was recovered from an adult with rheumatoid arthritis. Sequenced sample: CD8+ T cells sorted from blood.

Written as DNA, the CDR3 is TGCGCCAGCAGCCAGGTAGTGGGCCCCGACGGGAACACCGGGGAGCTGTTTTTT. Protein sequence: CASSQVVGPDGNTGELFF. The J gene is TRBJ2-2, the V gene TRBV4-3; D unresolved. This CDR3 contains 18 residues. Germline-derived CDR1 and CDR2 are LGHNA and YSLEER. The V gene lost 3 bases and the J gene lost 1 base, with 18 bases spanning the gap.